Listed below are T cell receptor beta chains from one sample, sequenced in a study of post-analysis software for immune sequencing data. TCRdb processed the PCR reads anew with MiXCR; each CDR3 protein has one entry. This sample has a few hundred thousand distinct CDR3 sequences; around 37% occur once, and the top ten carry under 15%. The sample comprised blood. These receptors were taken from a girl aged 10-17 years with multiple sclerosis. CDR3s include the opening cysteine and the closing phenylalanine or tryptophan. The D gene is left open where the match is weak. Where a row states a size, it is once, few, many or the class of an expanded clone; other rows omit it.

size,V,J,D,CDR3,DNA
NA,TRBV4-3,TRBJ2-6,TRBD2,CASRSTSGGALGANVLTF,TGCGCCAGCAGGAGTACTAGCGGGGGGGCTCTGGGGGCCAACGTCCTGACTTTC
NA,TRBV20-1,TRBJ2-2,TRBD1,CSASLKGTGVTGELFF,TGCAGTGCCTCCCTTAAGGGGACAGGGGTAACCGGGGAGCTGTTTTTT
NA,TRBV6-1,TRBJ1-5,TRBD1,CASSRGQASNQPQHF,TGTGCCAGCAGTAGGGGACAGGCAAGCAATCAGCCCCAGCATTTT
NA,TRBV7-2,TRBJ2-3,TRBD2,CASSLQAGGADTQYF,TGTGCCAGCAGCTTACAAGCGGGGGGCGCAGATACGCAGTATTTT
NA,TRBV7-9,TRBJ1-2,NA,CASSSDGYGYTF,TGTGCCAGCAGCTCTGACGGGTATGGCTACACCTTC
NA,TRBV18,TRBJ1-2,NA,CASSPPGEVGGYTF,TGTGCCAGCTCACCACCGGGGGAGGTTGGCGGCTACACCTTC
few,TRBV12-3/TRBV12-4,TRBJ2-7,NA,CASSLGTYSYEQYF,TGTGCCAGCAGTCTCGGGACTTACTCCTACGAGCAGTACTTC
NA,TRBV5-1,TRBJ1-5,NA,CASSSRGVPGSLSNQPQHF,TGCGCCAGCAGCTCACGAGGTGTGCCAGGGTCGTTGAGCAATCAGCCCCAGCATTTT
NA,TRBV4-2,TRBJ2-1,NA,CASSQKQGPEQFF,TGTGCCAGCAGCCAAAAACAGGGTCCTGAGCAGTTCTTC
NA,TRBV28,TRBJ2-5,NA,CASSTRPRGQETQYF,TGTGCCAGCAGCACCCGGCCAAGGGGGCAAGAGACCCAGTACTTC
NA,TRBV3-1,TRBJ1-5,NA,CASSQDLGDSNQPQHF,TGTGCCAGCAGCCAAGATCTAGGGGATAGCAATCAGCCCCAGCATTTT
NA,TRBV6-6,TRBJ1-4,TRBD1,CASREGGQMKEKLFF,TGTGCCAGCAGAGAGGGGGGACAGATGAAGGAAAAACTGTTTTTT
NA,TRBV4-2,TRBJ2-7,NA,CASSQGLRATYEQYF,TGTGCCAGCAGCCAAGGACTCCGGGCCACCTACGAGCAGTACTTC
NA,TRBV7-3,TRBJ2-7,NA,CASSLRAGPTYEQYF,TGTGCCAGCAGCTTAAGGGCGGGGCCGACCTACGAGCAGTACTTC
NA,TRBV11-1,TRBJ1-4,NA,CASSFSGAATNEKLFF,TGTGCCAGCAGCTTCTCAGGCGCTGCAACTAATGAAAAACTGTTTTTT
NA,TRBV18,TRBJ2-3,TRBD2,CASSPTGGWTDTQYF,TGTGCCAGCTCACCAACGGGGGGATGGACAGATACGCAGTATTTT
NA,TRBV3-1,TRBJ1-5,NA,CASSPWRSNQPQHF,TGTGCCAGCAGCCCCTGGAGAAGCAATCAGCCCCAGCATTTT
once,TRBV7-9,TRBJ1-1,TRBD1,CASSAGQQNTEAFF,TGTGCCAGCAGCGCGGGACAGCAGAACACTGAAGCTTTCTTT
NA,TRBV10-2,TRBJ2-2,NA,CASSVGGTGELFF,TGCGCCAGCAGTGTCGGGGGAACCGGGGAGCTGTTTTTT
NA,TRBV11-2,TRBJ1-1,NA,CAGSPWPTEAFF,TGTGCCGGCAGCCCGTGGCCCACTGAAGCTTTCTTT
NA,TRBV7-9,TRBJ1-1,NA,CASSFYTEAFF,TGTGCCAGCAGTTTTTACACTGAAGCTTTCTTT
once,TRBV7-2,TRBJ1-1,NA,CASSTQGEGDTEAFF,TGTGCCAGCAGCACACAGGGTGAAGGGGACACTGAAGCTTTCTTT
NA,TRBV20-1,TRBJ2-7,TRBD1,CSALLGQGTNEQYF,TGCAGTGCTTTGTTGGGACAGGGCACCAACGAGCAGTACTTC
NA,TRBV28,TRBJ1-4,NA,CASSFEGEKLFF,TGTGCCAGCAGTTTCGAGGGCGAAAAACTGTTTTTT
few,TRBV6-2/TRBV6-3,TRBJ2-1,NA,CASRSSAAWGSSYNEQFF,TGTGCCAGCAGATCTTCCGCAGCATGGGGAAGCTCCTACAATGAGCAGTTCTTC
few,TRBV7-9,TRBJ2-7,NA,CASSFAGARYF,TGTGCCAGCAGCTTCGCGGGTGCCAGGTACTTC
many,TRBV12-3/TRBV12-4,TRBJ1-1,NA,CASSLSSTEAFF,TGTGCCAGCAGTTTAAGTAGCACTGAAGCTTTCTTT
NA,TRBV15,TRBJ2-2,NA,CATSREQSGNTGELFF,TGTGCCACCAGCAGAGAACAGTCGGGGAACACCGGGGAGCTGTTTTTT
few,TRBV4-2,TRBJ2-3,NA,CASSQDTPFPSDTQYF,TGTGCCAGCAGCCAAGATACGCCTTTCCCCTCGGATACGCAGTATTTT
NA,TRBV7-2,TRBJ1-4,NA,CASSLVRGEKLFF,TGTGCCAGCAGCTTGGTTCGGGGTGAAAAACTGTTTTTT
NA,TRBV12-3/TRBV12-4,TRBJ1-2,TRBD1,CASGLRQGADYGYTF,TGTGCCAGCGGATTACGACAGGGGGCAGACTATGGCTACACCTTC
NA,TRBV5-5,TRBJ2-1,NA,CASSLAPGSQNEQFF,TGTGCCAGCAGCTTGGCCCCAGGGTCCCAGAATGAGCAGTTCTTC
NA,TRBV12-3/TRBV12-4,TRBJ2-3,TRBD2,CASSLGVVSRGWGTDTQYF,TGTGCCAGCAGTTTAGGGGTCGTATCGCGGGGGTGGGGCACAGATACGCAGTATTTT
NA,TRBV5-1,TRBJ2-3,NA,CASSFGPPHTDTQYF,TGCGCCAGCAGCTTTGGACCACCTCACACAGATACGCAGTATTTT
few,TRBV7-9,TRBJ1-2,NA,CASSVGPQDGYTF,TGTGCCAGCAGTGTAGGACCCCAGGATGGCTACACCTTC
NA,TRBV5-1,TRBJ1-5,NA,CASSLTGIPNQPQHF,TGCGCCAGCAGCTTGACAGGGATCCCTAATCAGCCCCAGCATTTT
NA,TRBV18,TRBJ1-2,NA,CASSPAETYGYTF,TGTGCCAGCTCGCCGGCCGAAACCTATGGCTACACCTTC
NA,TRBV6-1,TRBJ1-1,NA,CASGDRNKNTEAFF,TGTGCCAGCGGAGACAGAAACAAGAACACTGAAGCTTTCTTT
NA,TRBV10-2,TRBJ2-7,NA,CASSESGGLTYEQYF,TGCGCCAGCAGTGAGTCGGGCGGACTGACCTACGAGCAGTACTTC
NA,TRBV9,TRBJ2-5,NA,CASSATGFPPETQYF,TGTGCCAGCAGCGCCACGGGCTTCCCGCCGGAGACCCAGTACTTC
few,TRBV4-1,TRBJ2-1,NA,CASSLLGDEQFF,TGCGCCAGCAGCCTCCTCGGAGATGAGCAGTTCTTC
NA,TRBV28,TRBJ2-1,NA,CASSLLLEYQFF,TGTGCCAGCAGTTTGCTCCTAGAGTATCAGTTCTTC
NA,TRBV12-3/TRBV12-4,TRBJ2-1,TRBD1,CASSSGTGISNEQFF,TGTGCCAGCAGCTCCGGGACAGGGATTTCCAATGAGCAGTTCTTC
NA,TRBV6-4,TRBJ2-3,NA,CASSDGETDAQYF,TGTGCCAGCAGTGACGGGGAGACAGATGCGCAGTATTTT
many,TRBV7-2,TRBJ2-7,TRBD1,CASRPRQGTTYEQYF,TGTGCCAGCAGACCACGACAGGGGACGACCTACGAGCAGTACTTC
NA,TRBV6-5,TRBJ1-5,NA,CASSYSRKGDGQPQHF,TGTGCCAGCAGTTACTCGAGAAAAGGGGATGGGCAGCCCCAGCATTTT